The 14 T cell receptor beta chains in this list originate from one sample, sequenced in a study of T-cell memory formation after mild COVID-19. TCRdb passed the 5' RACE reads through MiXCR, listing each CDR3 protein once. The sample lists approximately 560,000 distinct CDR3 sequences; approximately 15% were seen once. The sequencing input was PBMCs or a T cell subset sorted from them (not recorded which). All receptors derive from an adult woman who had mild COVID-19 (a few samples of this study predate the infection). Cell type and time point are not known.

The CDR3, as DNA: TGTGCCAGTAGTAAGACATCCGGGACATACACCGGGGAGCTGTTTTTT. Encoded protein: CASSKTSGTYTGELFF. The rearrangement uses TRBV19 and TRBJ2-2; TRBD1 is a possible D gene (6 bases). The V end was cut by 4 bases, the J end by 3 bases, with 15 bases between. Germline V CDR1 and CDR2: LNHDA, SQIVND (reference sequence). This CDR3 region has 16 residues.

This clonotype has more than one count but fewer than ten. The chain is built from TRBV12-3 or TRBV12-4 and TRBJ1-2; the D is unclear. CDR3 length: 12 residues. V dropped 7 bases and J dropped 4 bases, with 10 bases sitting between them. CDR3 sequence reads: CASKVRFYGYTF. CDR3 nucleotides: TGTGCCAGCAAAGTAAGGTTCTATGGCTACACCTTC.

The chain carries TRBV18 and TRBJ1-2; D call uncertain. V was trimmed by 1 base and J by 5 bases, leaving 11 bases between them. This CDR3 spans 14 amino acids. Germline loops: CDR1 KGHSH, CDR2 LQKENI. The CDR3 DNA sequence: TGTGCCAGCTCACCACAGGGTGAGGGTTATGGCTACACCTTC. Protein sequence: CASSPQGEGYGYTF. The full variable domain, its missing parts supplied by reference TRBV18 and TRBJ1-2, is NAGVMQNPRHLVRRRGQEARLRCSPMKGHSHVYWYRQLPEEGLKFMVYLQKENIIDESGMPKERFSAEFPKEGPSILRIQQVVRGDSAAYFCASSPQGEGYGYTFGSGTRLTVV.

This chain uses TRBV4-1 with TRBJ1-1; D uncertain. The germline V gene encodes CDR1 MGHRA and CDR2 YSYEKL. V was clipped by 6 bases and J by 1 base, with 6 bases between them. The CDR3 has 12 amino acids. CDR3 nucleotides: TGCGCCAGCAGGGGAGCGAACACTGAAGCTTTCTTT. Amino acids: CASRGANTEAFF.

The chain combines TRBV20-1 with TRBJ2-5, with 8 nucleotides matching TRBD2. Germline trimming cut 3 bases from V and 1 base from J; bases unmatched to any gene: 13. CDR1 and CDR2 (germline): DFQATT, SNEGSKA (reference sequence). CDR3 length equals 17 residues. This chain's CDR3 is CSASPRSLAGLQETQYF. The CDR3 DNA follows: TGCAGTGCTAGTCCTCGGTCGCTAGCGGGCCTCCAAGAGACCCAGTACTTC.

This clonotype was recorded a few times. The CDR3 DNA follows: TGCAGTGCTTCCGGGACACCCGCGGACTACGAGCAGTACTTC. As protein: CSASGTPADYEQYF. The chain carries TRBV20-1 and TRBJ2-7; weak D call: TRBD1 (6 bases). Looked up from germline, CDR1 is DFQATT and CDR2 is SNEGSKA (reference sequence). CDR3 length: 14 residues. Trimming took 5 bases from V and 3 from J, leaving 17 bases between them.

This rearrangement joins TRBV7-9 to TRBJ2-5; TRBD2 aligns across 9 bases. V gave up 3 bases and J gave up 3 bases; unmatched junction bases: 5. CDR1 and CDR2 (germline): SEHNR, FQNEAQ (reference sequence). The CDR3 sequence is 15 residues long. CDR3 coding DNA: TGTGCCAGCAGCTTTCTGCCTAGCGGGGAAGAGACCCAGTACTTC. The encoded protein is CASSFLPSGEETQYF.

This clonotype was detected many times. This sequence joins TRBV4-1 and TRBJ1-5; weak D call: TRBD1 (5 bases). The CDR3 spans 13 residues. Germline loops: CDR1 MGHRA, CDR2 YSYEKL. The ends were cut back, 0 bases at V and 5 bases at J, with 5 bases in the middle. CDR3 sequence reads: CASSQDRDQPQHF. The DNA of the CDR3 is TGCGCCAGCAGCCAAGACAGGGATCAGCCCCAGCATTTT.

The chain uses TRBV7-9 and TRBJ2-7; TRBD1 aligns across 9 bases. CDR1 and CDR2 from the germline V gene are SEHNR and FQNEAQ (reference sequence). V shed 0 bases, J shed 0 bases, and the junction held 9 bases outside the gene matches. The CDR3 runs 18 residues. CDR3 sequence reads: CASSLAEIQGASSYEQYF. The CDR3 region has the DNA TGTGCCAGCAGCTTAGCAGAGATACAGGGGGCAAGCTCCTACGAGCAGTACTTC.

This clonotype was counted between two and nine times. This chain uses TRBV19 with TRBJ2-1; 8 bases map to TRBD1. The CDR3 extends over 13 amino acids. Germline V gene sequence: CDR1 LNHDA, CDR2 SQIVND (reference sequence). V lost 5 bases and J lost 6; bases outside the gene matches: 3. The CDR3 DNA is TGTGCCAGTAGTGTTGGACAGGGCAATGAGCAGTTCTTC. This gives the protein CASSVGQGNEQFF. The full variable domain, in which reference TRBV19 and TRBJ2-1 provide the parts outside the CDR3, is DGGITQSPKYLFRKEGQNVTLSCEQNLNHDAMYWYRQDPGQGLRLIYYSQIVNDFQKGDIAEGYSVSREKKESFPLTVTSAQKNPTAFYLCASSVGQGNEQFFGPGTRLTVL.

This clonotype was seen a handful of times. V and J are TRBV12-3 or TRBV12-4 and TRBJ2-2; 11 bases are a match to TRBD1. V was clipped by 4 bases and J by 4 bases; unmatched bases: 5. This CDR3 has 16 amino acids. CDR3 coding DNA: TGTGCCAGCAGTTCCCGGACAGGGGGCACCACCGGGGAGCTGTTTTTT. Its protein product is CASSSRTGGTTGELFF.

This clonotype was detected only a few times. V gene TRBV12-3 or TRBV12-4 combines with J gene TRBJ1-2, with TRBD1 identical over 7 bases. Unmatched junction bases numbered 14, after V lost 6 bases and J lost 4 bases. This CDR3 is 16 amino acids long. This chain's CDR3 is CASSPYYRGRGYGYTF. The CDR3 bases are TGTGCCAGCAGCCCCTACTACAGGGGAAGGGGCTATGGCTACACCTTC.

The chain couples TRBV5-1 to TRBJ2-3, with D perhaps given as TRBD1 or TRBD2 (5 bases each). Germline V lookup: CDR1 SGHRS, CDR2 YFSETQ. This CDR3 has 17 amino acids. Trimming shortened V by 0 bases and J by 0 bases, and 14 bases separated the two germline ends. CDR3 DNA: TGCGCCAGCAGCTTGGCCAATCGGGGACCCAGCACAGATACGCAGTATTTT. Encoded protein: CASSLANRGPSTDTQYF.

The V call is TRBV6-5, the J call TRBJ2-1, with unresolved D. Germline V gene sequence: CDR1 MNHEY, CDR2 SVGAGI. The CDR3 runs to 16 residues. Trimming removed 5 bases at V and 1 base at J, with 15 bases between. The DNA for the CDR3 is TGTGCCAGCAGTCCAAGGAATAGCTGGTCCTACAATGAGCAGTTCTTC. Amino acid sequence: CASSPRNSWSYNEQFF.